This T cell receptor beta chain was captured in a study of T cell repertoires in cytomegalovirus infection. Study context: Based on public TCR beta signatures, there were indications of CMV infection and of a matching HLA type.

Study observations and caveats: CMV carriers with the relevant HLA were identified by cumulative public TCR beta family frequency. The ex vivo response was dominated by HLA-C-restricted CMV-specific TCR beta clonotypes.

Details on this clonotype: The target antigen is unknown.

Germline CDR1 is SQVTM and CDR2 is ANQGSEA. After removal of 6 bases from V and 2 bases from J, the junction contained 4 bases not matched to a gene. There are 14 residues in the CDR3. MiXCR, run by TCRdb on the reads, gives a single entry per CDR3 protein. Among approximately 500,000 distinct CDR3 sequences listed, around 11% were seen once. J is TRBJ2-6 and V is TRBV29-1; TRBD1 aligns across 7 bases. The sequence was obtained from a human donor in good health (CMV status not recorded). Some clones in this sample may be carry-over from other donors' samples. Sequencing was performed on PBMCs. In nucleotides, the CDR3 is TGCAGCGTGAGACAGGGAACTGGGGCCAACGTCCTGACTTTC. Protein: CSVRQGTGANVLTF.